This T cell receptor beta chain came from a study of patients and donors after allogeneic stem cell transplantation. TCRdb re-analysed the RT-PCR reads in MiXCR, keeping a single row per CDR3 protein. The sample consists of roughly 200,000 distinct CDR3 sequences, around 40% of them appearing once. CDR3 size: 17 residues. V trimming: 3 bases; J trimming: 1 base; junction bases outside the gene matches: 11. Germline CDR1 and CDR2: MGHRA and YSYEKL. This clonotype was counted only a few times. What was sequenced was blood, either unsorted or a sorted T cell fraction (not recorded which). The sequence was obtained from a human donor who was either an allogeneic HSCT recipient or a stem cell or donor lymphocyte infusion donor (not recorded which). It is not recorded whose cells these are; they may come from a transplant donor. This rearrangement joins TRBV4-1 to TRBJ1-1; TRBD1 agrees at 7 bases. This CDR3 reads CASSHIQGQRSNTEAFF. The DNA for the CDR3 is TGCGCCAGCAGCCACATCCAGGGACAGCGATCGAACACTGAAGCTTTCTTT.